Shown below are 29 T cell receptor beta chains from a single sample sequenced in a study of identical twins. TCRdb processed the 5' RACE reads anew with MiXCR; each CDR3 protein has one entry. The sample consists of hundreds of thousands of distinct CDR3 sequences, around a tenth of them appearing once. Input material: memory (CD45RO+) T cells sorted from blood. These receptors all come from a woman aged 18-29 years in good health.

CDR3 protein: CSARDRRGPDTEAFF. The CDR3 DNA follows: TGCAGTGCTAGAGATCGCAGGGGGCCTGACACTGAAGCTTTCTTT. The chain carries TRBV20-1 and TRBJ1-1; 8 nucleotides align to TRBD1. The CDR3 sequence is 15 residues long. The V gene's germline CDR1 is DFQATT and CDR2 SNEGSKA (reference sequence). Germline trimming cut 0 bases from V and 3 bases from J; bases unmatched to any gene: 6.

The rearrangement links TRBV30 to TRBJ1-1; possibly TRBD1 for D (5 bases). V was clipped by 3 bases and J by 7 bases, with 15 bases between them. The CDR3 has 13 residues. Germline CDR1 and CDR2: GTSNPN and SVGIG (reference sequence). The CDR3 protein is CAWSLQVGGEAFF. The DNA for the CDR3 is TGTGCCTGGAGCTTACAGGTCGGAGGTGAAGCTTTCTTT.

This clonotype was detected only a few times. J is TRBJ2-1 and V is TRBV20-1; D is tentatively TRBD1 or TRBD2 (5 bases each). The V and J ends lost 6 bases and 4 bases respectively, with 19 bases between them. The germline CDR1 and CDR2 sequences are DFQATT and SNEGSKA (reference sequence). CDR3 length: 15 residues. DNA for the CDR3: TGCAGTGCCGGCCGATCTCCGGGGCCTTACAATGAGCAGTTCTTC. Translation: CSAGRSPGPYNEQFF.

The chain has TRBV20-1 and TRBJ2-1, with TRBD2 matching over 7 bases. CDR1 is DFQATT and CDR2 is SNEGSKA in the germline V gene (reference sequence). Germline trimming cut 0 bases from V and 5 bases from J; bases unmatched to any gene: 7. The CDR3 has 15 amino acids. CDR3 nucleotides: TGCAGTGCTAGAGATAGCGCTAGCGGACACAATGAGCAGTTCTTC. Translated, it gives CSARDSASGHNEQFF.

Only a few counts were recorded for this clonotype. The chain is built from TRBV12-3 or TRBV12-4 and TRBJ2-1; 8 positions agree with TRBD2. V shed 6 bases and J 4 bases; nucleotides not matched to a gene: 11. The CDR3 loop spans 16 amino acids. The CDR3 bases are TGTGCCAGCAGCCAAGAAACGGGACTAGGATACAATGAGCAGTTCTTC. It translates to CASSQETGLGYNEQFF.

The chain's CDR3 is CASRTGQGGPEAFF. The CDR3 nucleotides read TGTGCCAGCAGGACAGGCCAGGGGGGCCCGGAAGCTTTCTTT. V usage is TRBV6-1 and J usage is TRBJ1-1; 7 bases line up with TRBD1. The germline gives CDR1 MNHNS, CDR2 SASEGT. This CDR3 region has 14 residues. V gave up 6 bases and J gave up 8 bases; unmatched junction bases: 12.

This clonotype was detected a few times. The V and J genes are TRBV20-1 and TRBJ1-1; D possibly corresponds to TRBD1 (5 bases). Germline V lookup: CDR1 DFQATT, CDR2 SNEGSKA (reference sequence). This CDR3 has 13 residues. Trimming removed 5 bases at V and 5 bases at J, with 15 bases between. This CDR3 is CSASRGGVTEAFF. DNA for the CDR3: TGCAGTGCTTCCCGGGGGGGGGTAACTGAAGCTTTCTTT.

The chain carries TRBV5-1 and TRBJ2-1, with TRBD2 identical over 8 bases. J was trimmed by 6 bases and V by 5 bases; bases with no gene match: 7. Germline V lookup: CDR1 SGHRS, CDR2 YFSETQ. The CDR3 consists of 14 residues. Here the CDR3 reads CASRMTSVTNEQFF. In DNA, the CDR3 is TGCGCCAGCAGAATGACTAGCGTCACCAATGAGCAGTTCTTC.

Only a few counts were recorded for this clonotype. J is TRBJ1-2 and V is TRBV5-6; 9 positions match TRBD1. This CDR3 comprises 14 residues. The junction had 8 bases not matched to a gene; V was cut back by 4 bases and J by 7 bases. Germline V gives CDR1 SGHDT, CDR2 YYEEEE. The CDR3 sequence is CASSEDRGLGGYTF. The DNA of the CDR3 is TGTGCCAGCAGCGAGGACAGGGGATTAGGTGGCTACACCTTC.

At least ten counts were recorded for this clonotype. The rearrangement uses TRBV25-1 and TRBJ1-1; TRBD1 matches 8 bases. CDR1 and CDR2 (germline): MGHDK, SYGVNS. The CDR3 extends over 13 amino acids. V gave up 11 bases and J gave up 3 bases; unmatched junction bases: 8. The CDR3 loop reads CASGTGGYTEAFF. DNA of the CDR3: TGTGCCTCCGGGACAGGTGGATACACTGAAGCTTTCTTT.

The chain combines TRBV6-5 with TRBJ1-2; no reliable D call. Germline loops: CDR1 MNHEY, CDR2 SVGAGI. The CDR3 length is 15 residues. The V and J ends lost 2 bases and 0 bases respectively, with 10 bases between them. The CDR3 DNA sequence: TGTGCCAGCAGTTACGAGGGTGCGGCTAACTATGGCTACACCTTC. It codes for CASSYEGAANYGYTF.

The chain links TRBV5-6 to TRBJ2-1, with 7 bases fitting TRBD1. The length of the CDR3 is 16 residues. Trimming took 6 bases from V and 1 from J; bases not matched to a gene: 10. Germline V gene lookup returns CDR1 SGHDT and CDR2 YYEEEE. The DNA for the CDR3 is TGTGCCAGCACCGACGACAGGGTAATTTCCTACAATGAGCAGTTCTTC. Amino acid sequence: CASTDDRVISYNEQFF.

This clonotype showed up just a few times. The rearrangement joins TRBV20-1 to TRBJ2-3; 9 bases fit TRBD2. J gave up 2 bases and V 3 bases, and 6 bases lay outside the gene matches. Germline-derived CDR1 and CDR2 are DFQATT and SNEGSKA (reference sequence). CDR3 length equals 15 residues. Written as DNA, the CDR3 is TGCAGTGCTAGTGGTTCTAGCGGGGCCACAGATACGCAGTATTTT. The encoded protein is CSASGSSGATDTQYF.

This clonotype showed up many times. This chain links TRBV12-3 or TRBV12-4 with TRBJ1-6, with D perhaps TRBD1 (5 bases). Deletions cut 3 bases from V and 9 bases from J, with 12 bases between. The CDR3 is 14 residues long. DNA of the CDR3: TGTGCCAGCAGTTTGGGGACGTTCGGTTCACCCCTCCACTTT. This sequence encodes CASSLGTFGSPLHF.

This clonotype was picked up one time. The chain employs TRBV11-2 and TRBJ2-1; 7 positions agree with TRBD2. J lost 0 bases, V lost 6 bases, and 5 bases had no gene match. The CDR3 consists of 15 residues. The V gene's germline CDR1 is SGHAT and CDR2 FQNNGV. The CDR3 nucleotides read TGTGCCAGCAGACGACGGGAGGCCTCCTACAATGAGCAGTTCTTC. Translation: CASRRREASYNEQFF.

There are a few counts of this clonotype. V is TRBV12-3 or TRBV12-4 and J is TRBJ1-5, with a weak D call TRBD1 (6 bases). V lost 6 bases to trimming and J lost 4 bases, with 16 bases between them. This CDR3 region has 15 residues. For the CDR3, the DNA is TGTGCCAGCAGCCCAGGACAGTTGGAAAATCAGCCCCAGCATTTT. Protein: CASSPGQLENQPQHF.

V gene TRBV20-1 combines with J gene TRBJ2-1; TRBD2 is a possible D gene (5 bases). There are 16 residues in the CDR3. CDR1 is DFQATT, CDR2 SNEGSKA, per germline (reference sequence). V shed 3 bases and J shed 0 bases, with 15 bases lying between them. The CDR3, as DNA: TGCAGTGCTAGCCGGGGTTTAATGAGCTCCTACAATGAGCAGTTCTTC. Translated: CSASRGLMSSYNEQFF.

Here the CDR3 reads CSARGNTANEKLFF. CDR3 nucleotide sequence: TGCAGTGCTAGAGGCAATACAGCGAATGAAAAACTGTTTTTT. The chain is built from TRBV20-1 and TRBJ1-4; D gene ambiguous. The CDR3 is made up of 14 amino acids. The V gene lost 1 base and the J gene lost 5 bases, with 11 bases spanning the gap. Germline values: CDR1 DFQATT, CDR2 SNEGSKA (reference sequence).

The V gene is TRBV10-3, the J gene TRBJ2-2; D not resolved. Germline V gene data show CDR1 as ENHRY and CDR2 as SYGVKD. CDR3 size: 14 residues. V lost 8 bases and J 7 bases, leaving 17 bases between the germline ends. The CDR3 here is CAIWAALGGGELFF. The DNA for the CDR3 is TGTGCCATCTGGGCGGCCCTCGGTGGCGGGGAGCTGTTTTTT.

This clonotype showed up many times. The gene calls are TRBV27 and TRBJ1-1; 8 nucleotides agree with TRBD1. CDR1 and CDR2 from the germline V gene are MNHEY and SMNVEV (reference sequence). The CDR3 is 15 amino acids. The J segment lost 0 bases and the V segment lost 5 bases, leaving 5 bases of the junction unmatched. CDR3 sequence (DNA): TGTGCCAGCAGTCATCGGACAGGGCTGAACACTGAAGCTTTCTTT. Amino acid sequence: CASSHRTGLNTEAFF.

This clonotype was seen a few times. The chain uses TRBV18 and TRBJ2-7; TRBD2 matches at 9 bases. Per germline, CDR1 KGHSH and CDR2 LQKENI. The CDR3 spans 16 residues. The junction had 11 bases not matched to a gene; V was cut back by 3 bases and J by 5 bases. CDR3 residues: CASSPSKSGGLDEQYF. CDR3 DNA sequence: TGTGCCAGCTCACCGTCTAAGAGCGGGGGGCTGGACGAGCAGTACTTC.

This clonotype was seen more than once but under ten times. The chain has TRBV12-3 or TRBV12-4 and TRBJ1-2; 8 nucleotides match TRBD1. This CDR3 region has 14 residues. V was clipped by 7 bases and J by 4 bases; unmatched bases: 8. The DNA for the CDR3 is TGTGCCAGCACCACAGGGGGTATGGCCTATGGCTACACCTTC. Translating it yields CASTTGGMAYGYTF.

The CDR3, as DNA: TGCGCCAGCAGCTTTGACTCCCTCCAAGAGACCCAGTACTTC. Its protein product is CASSFDSLQETQYF. The chain is built from TRBV5-1 and TRBJ2-5; D call uncertain. Trimming took 2 bases from V and 1 from J, leaving 9 bases between them. From germline, CDR1 is SGHRS and CDR2 YFSETQ. This CDR3 is built from 14 residues.

Remarks on this clonotype: Being one base from a much bigger clone, this may be a read error. This chain uses TRBV7-6 with TRBJ1-1; D uncertain. The CDR3 totals 13 residues. V was pared by 6 bases and J by 1 base, with 9 bases between. The germline V gene has CDR1 SGHVS and CDR2 FNYEAQ. The CDR3 protein is CASSKTRNTEAFF. The CDR3 coding sequence is TGTGCCAGCAGTAAGACAAGGAACACTGAAGCTTTCTTT. The full variable domain, in which reference TRBV7-6 and TRBJ1-1 provide the parts outside the CDR3, is GAGVSQSPRYKVTKRGQDVALRCDPISGHVSLYWYRQALGQGPEFLTYFNYEAQQDKSGLPNDRFSAERPEGSISTLTIQRTEQRDSAMYRCASSKTRNTEAFFGQGTRLTVV.

The genes are TRBV7-9 and TRBJ2-6, with D perhaps TRBD1 or TRBD2 (5 bases each). V lost 3 bases and J 0 bases, leaving 6 bases between the germline ends. CDR1 SEHNR and CDR2 FQNEAQ come from the germline V gene (reference sequence). There are 15 residues in the CDR3. CDR3 protein: CASSFGGSGANVLTF. DNA for the CDR3: TGTGCCAGCAGCTTTGGGGGCTCTGGGGCCAACGTCCTGACTTTC.

This chain connects TRBV10-3 to TRBJ1-1; TRBD1 agrees at 7 bases. The germline V gene has CDR1 ENHRY and CDR2 SYGVKD. V lost 2 bases and J lost 4; bases outside the gene matches: 10. This CDR3 comprises 16 residues. The CDR3 DNA is TGTGCCATCAGTGAGCCATCAGGGGGGGTGGTCACTGAAGCTTTCTTT. It yields the protein CAISEPSGGVVTEAFF.

This clonotype was seen at least ten times. The V and J genes are TRBV5-5 and TRBJ1-2, with D hard to call. The CDR3 is 16 amino acids. V was cut by 1 base and J by 4 bases, with 17 bases left in between. CDR1 is SGHKS and CDR2 is YYEKEE in the germline V gene (reference sequence). CDR3 nucleotides: TGTGCCAGCAGCTTGAATCGAATGGACGTCTTCTATGGCTACACCTTC. This sequence encodes CASSLNRMDVFYGYTF.

This clonotype was seen only a few times. The V and J genes are TRBV12-3 or TRBV12-4 and TRBJ1-4, with 8 bases that match TRBD1. The V and J ends lost 6 bases and 5 bases, in that order; junction bases with no gene match: 5. The CDR3 sequence is 14 residues long. The CDR3 region is CASRRDRINEKLFF. The CDR3 DNA follows: TGTGCCAGCAGGCGGGACAGGATAAATGAAAAACTGTTTTTT.

In its sample, this clonotype was seen many times. This chain connects TRBV27 to TRBJ1-2; 7 nucleotides line up with TRBD1. After removal of 6 bases from V and 5 bases from J, the junction contained 3 bases not matched to a gene. There are 12 residues in the CDR3. Germline V gene sequence: CDR1 MNHEY, CDR2 SMNVEV (reference sequence). This CDR3 is CASRTGRYGYTF. In DNA, the CDR3 is TGTGCCAGCAGGACAGGGCGTTATGGCTACACCTTC.